The 4 T cell receptor beta chains below were found in one sample sequenced in a study of OX40 agonist ivuxolimab in advanced cancers. The table came from immunoSEQ multiplex PCR; TCRdb's copy has only in-frame clones and leaves some out. Of about 20,000 clones in the sample, 70% to 90% are singletons; the top ten hold 50% to 55%. The sample was CD4+ or CD8+ T cells sorted from blood, taken in a trial of the OX40 agonist ivuxolimab. These receptors originate from an adult with an advanced solid tumor such as melanoma, head and neck, liver or kidney cancer.

The rearrangement links TRBV29-1 to TRBJ2-7; the D gene is possibly TRBD1 (5 bases). V lost 3 bases and J lost 3, with 12 bases in between. From germline, CDR1 is SQVTM and CDR2 ANQGSEA. The CDR3 is 13 amino acids. This CDR3 reads CSVDGASHYEQYF. The DNA of the CDR3 is TGCAGCGTTGATGGGGCCTCCCACTACGAGCAGTACTTC.

The chain recombines TRBV19 with TRBJ2-7, with TRBD1 matching 7 bases. Germline-derived CDR1 and CDR2 are LNHDA and SQIVND (reference sequence). Losses at the gene ends were 6 bases for V and 3 bases for J; bases not matched to a gene: 5. The CDR3 covers 13 residues. The CDR3 DNA reads TGTGCCAGTAGCTCCGGGACAGACTACGAGCAGTACTTC. Amino acid sequence: CASSSGTDYEQYF.

The chain is built from TRBV29-1 and TRBJ2-3; 13 positions agree with TRBD2. The CDR3 covers 17 residues. Germline V gene data show CDR1 as SQVTM and CDR2 as ANQGSEA. J was trimmed by 3 bases and V by 1 base; bases with no gene match: 7. CDR3 protein: CSVEVGLAGFLTDTQYF. CDR3 coding DNA: TGCAGCGTTGAAGTGGGACTAGCGGGATTTCTGACAGATACGCAGTATTTT.

This chain uses TRBV5-1 with TRBJ2-1, with 8 nucleotides matching TRBD1. Germline lookup yields CDR1 SGHRS and CDR2 YFSETQ. The CDR3 is 19 amino acids. V lost 2 bases to trimming and J lost 6 bases; unmatched junction nucleotides: 19. This CDR3 reads CASSFHGTGSRLPFNEQFF. The DNA of the CDR3 is TGCGCCAGCAGCTTCCACGGGACAGGATCGAGACTGCCCTTCAATGAGCAGTTCTTC.